This TCR beta chain was observed in a study of CD8+ T cells in alopecia areata. Study-wide points: Numerous clones, expanded in lesions, remained in scalp and blood during tofacitinib.

This clone was detected once. Its cognate antigen is unknown. In each case, RNA was isolated and then reverse transcribed into cDNA as the sequencing template. The method was immunoSEQ multiplex PCR; TCRdb's version includes in-frame clones alone and lacks a portion of them. Of about 200,000 clones in the sample, under 70% were seen once. Treatment specified: oral pan-JAK inhibitor, 5-10 mg twice daily. CDR3 length: 14 residues. V dropped 7 bases and J dropped 3 bases, with 13 bases sitting between them. Looked up from germline, CDR1 is SNHLY and CDR2 is FYNNEI. The sample here was CD4+ T cells sorted from blood, taken at week 4, from a patient treated with tofacitinib. This chain uses TRBV2 with TRBJ2-1; TRBD1 or TRBD2 may be the D gene (6 bases each). This TCR derives from a human donor with alopecia areata. This CDR3 is CASKTGGFYNEQFF. The CDR3 bases are TGTGCCAGCAAAACCGGGGGCTTCTACAATGAGCAGTTCTTC. The variable domain in full, with the rest retrieved from reference TRBV2 and TRBJ2-1, is EPEVTQTPSHQVTQMGQEVILRCVPISNHLYFYWYRQILGQKVEFLVSFYNNEISEKSEIFDDQFSVERPDGSNFTLKIRSTKLEDSAMYFCASKTGGFYNEQFFGPGTRLTVL.